Listed below are T cell receptor beta chains from one sample, sequenced in a study of cytomegalovirus exposure and HLA in healthy donors. Produced via immunoSEQ multiplex PCR; TCRdb's table is partial and in-frame only. The table has roughly 100,000 clones, over 85% seen once. The sequenced material came from PBMCs. The source of these receptors is a woman aged 18-29 years in good health and CMV-seronegative. Both conserved end residues are part of each CDR3. The D gene is left open where the match is weak. Size values are once, few and many counts, or a class for expanded clones, and some rows have none.

v_gene	abundance	d_gene	j_gene	CDR3aa	CDR3nt
TRBV6-6	few	TRBD2	TRBJ2-4	CASSPDSGRGRNIQYF	TGTGCCAGCAGTCCCGATAGCGGGAGGGGTCGAAACATTCAGTACTTC
TRBV5-1	-	-	TRBJ2-1	CASSLAGGAHNEQFF	TGCGCCAGCAGCTTGGCAGGCGGGGCCCACAATGAGCAGTTCTTC
TRBV19	-	-	TRBJ1-2	CASSDYSGSYGYTF	TGTGCCAGTAGCGATTATTCCGGGAGCTATGGCTACACCTTC
TRBV2	-	-	TRBJ2-2	CASSEGEASNTGELFF	TGTGCCAGCAGTGAAGGGGAGGCTTCGAACACCGGGGAGCTGTTTTTT
TRBV13	few	TRBD1	TRBJ1-1	CASSKDRGLTEAFF	TGTGCCAGCAGTAAAGACAGGGGGCTGACTGAAGCTTTCTTT
TRBV5-1	-	-	TRBJ1-2	CASSLVQGDYGYTF	TGCGCCAGCAGCTTGGTACAGGGCGACTATGGCTACACCTTC
TRBV7-9	-	TRBD2	TRBJ2-7	CASSFRGTSGVHEQYF	TGTGCCAGCAGCTTTCGCGGGACTAGCGGGGTCCACGAGCAGTACTTC
TRBV7-8	-	-	TRBJ2-7	CASSSLGAGTSYEQYF	TGTGCCAGCAGCTCACTTGGGGCGGGGACGTCCTACGAGCAGTACTTC
TRBV7-2	-	-	TRBJ1-6	CASRYYNSPLHF	TGTGCCAGCAGATATTATAATTCACCCCTCCACTTT
TRBV5-1	-	-	TRBJ1-1	CASSLLTVPNTEAFF	TGCGCCAGCAGCCTCCTGACAGTGCCGAACACTGAAGCTTTCTTT
TRBV10-3	-	TRBD2	TRBJ2-1	CASQRGGLDEQFF	TGTGCCTCCCAGCGGGGGGGCCTCGATGAGCAGTTCTTC
TRBV15	-	-	TRBJ1-2	CATSRDLTGLGYGYTF	TGTGCCACCAGCAGAGATCTAACAGGGTTAGGCTATGGCTACACCTTC
TRBV5-6	once	TRBD1	TRBJ1-2	CASSLVGTDYGYTF	TGTGCCAGCAGCTTGGTGGGGACAGACTATGGCTACACCTTC
TRBV2	-	TRBD2	TRBJ2-7	CASSGDLAGGYEQYF	TGTGCCAGCAGTGGGGACCTAGCGGGGGGTTACGAGCAGTACTTC
TRBV5-4	-	TRBD1	TRBJ2-1	CASRPGQGPDNEQFF	TGTGCCAGCAGACCCGGACAGGGACCCGACAATGAGCAGTTCTTC
TRBV6-5	-	TRBD1	TRBJ1-1	CASRGQGRDTEAFF	TGTGCCAGCAGGGGACAGGGGAGGGACACTGAAGCTTTCTTT
TRBV4-3	-	-	TRBJ1-2	CASSQGTANYGYTF	TGCGCCAGCAGCCAAGGGACAGCTAACTATGGCTACACCTTC
TRBV18	-	-	TRBJ2-7	CASSPTTDYEQYF	TGTGCCAGCTCACCTACTACGGACTACGAGCAGTACTTC